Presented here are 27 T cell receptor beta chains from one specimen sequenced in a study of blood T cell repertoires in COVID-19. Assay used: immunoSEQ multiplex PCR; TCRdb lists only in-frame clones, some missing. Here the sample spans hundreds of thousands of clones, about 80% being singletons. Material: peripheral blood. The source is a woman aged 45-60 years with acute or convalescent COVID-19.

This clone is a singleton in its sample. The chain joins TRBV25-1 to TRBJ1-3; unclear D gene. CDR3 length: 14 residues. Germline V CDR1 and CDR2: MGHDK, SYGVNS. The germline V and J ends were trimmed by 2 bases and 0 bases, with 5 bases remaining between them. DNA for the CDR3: TGTGCCAGCAGTGAAGGCAGCTCTGGAAACACCATATATTTT. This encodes CASSEGSSGNTIYF. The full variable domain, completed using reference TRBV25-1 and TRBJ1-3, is EADIYQTPRYLVIGTGKKITLECSQTMGHDKMYWYQQDPGMELHLIHYSYGVNSTEKGDLSSESTVSRIRTEHFPLTLESARPSHTSQYLCASSEGSSGNTIYFGEGSWLTVV.

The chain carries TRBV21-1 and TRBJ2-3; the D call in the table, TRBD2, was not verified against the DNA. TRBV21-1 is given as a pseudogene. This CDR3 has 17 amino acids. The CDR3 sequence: CASSKALREGPADTQYF. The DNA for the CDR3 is TGTGCCAGCAGCAAAGCGCTGCGGGAGGGTCCTGCGGATACGCAGTATTTT.

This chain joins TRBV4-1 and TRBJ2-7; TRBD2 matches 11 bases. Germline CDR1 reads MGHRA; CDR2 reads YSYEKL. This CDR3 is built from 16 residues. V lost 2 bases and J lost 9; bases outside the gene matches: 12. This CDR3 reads CASSQRLGSGGARQYF. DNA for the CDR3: TGCGCCAGCAGCCAAAGATTGGGTAGCGGGGGGGCGCGGCAGTACTTC.

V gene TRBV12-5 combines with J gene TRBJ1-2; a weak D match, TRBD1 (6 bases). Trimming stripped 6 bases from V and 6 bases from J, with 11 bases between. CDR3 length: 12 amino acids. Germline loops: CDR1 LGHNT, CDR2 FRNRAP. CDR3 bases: TGTGCTAGTGGAGCCGGGACAAATGGCTACACCTTC. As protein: CASGAGTNGYTF.

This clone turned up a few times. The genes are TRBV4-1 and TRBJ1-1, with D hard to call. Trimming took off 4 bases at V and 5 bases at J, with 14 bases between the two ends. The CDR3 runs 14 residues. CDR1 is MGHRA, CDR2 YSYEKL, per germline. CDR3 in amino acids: CASSRQEGGTEAFF. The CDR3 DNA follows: TGCGCCAGCAGCCGTCAGGAGGGAGGTACTGAAGCTTTCTTT.

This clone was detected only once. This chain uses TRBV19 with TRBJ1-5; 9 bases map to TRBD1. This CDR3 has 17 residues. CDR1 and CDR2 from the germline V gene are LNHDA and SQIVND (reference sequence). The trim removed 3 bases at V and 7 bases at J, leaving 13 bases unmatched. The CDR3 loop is CASSISTGGRVWQPQHF. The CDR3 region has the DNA TGTGCCAGTAGTATCTCCACAGGGGGCAGAGTTTGGCAGCCCCAGCATTTT.

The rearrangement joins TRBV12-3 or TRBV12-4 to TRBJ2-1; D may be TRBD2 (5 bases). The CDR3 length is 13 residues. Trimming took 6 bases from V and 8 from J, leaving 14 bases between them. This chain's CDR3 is CASRITSTDEQFF. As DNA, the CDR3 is TGTGCCAGCAGGATCACTAGTACGGATGAGCAGTTCTTC.

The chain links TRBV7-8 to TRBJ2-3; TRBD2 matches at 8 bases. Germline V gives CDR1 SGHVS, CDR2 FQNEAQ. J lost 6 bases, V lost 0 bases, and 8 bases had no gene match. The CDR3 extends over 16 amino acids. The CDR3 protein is CASSLARTSNPDTQYF. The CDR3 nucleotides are TGTGCCAGCAGCTTAGCGCGGACTAGCAACCCCGATACGCAGTATTTT.

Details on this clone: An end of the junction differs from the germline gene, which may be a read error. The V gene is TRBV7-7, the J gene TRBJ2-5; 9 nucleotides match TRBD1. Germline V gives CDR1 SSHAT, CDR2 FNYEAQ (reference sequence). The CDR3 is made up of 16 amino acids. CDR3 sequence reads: CASSLGVGQGQETQYF. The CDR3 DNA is TGTGCTAGCAGCTTAGGGGTCGGACAGGGGCAGGAGACCCAGTACTTC.

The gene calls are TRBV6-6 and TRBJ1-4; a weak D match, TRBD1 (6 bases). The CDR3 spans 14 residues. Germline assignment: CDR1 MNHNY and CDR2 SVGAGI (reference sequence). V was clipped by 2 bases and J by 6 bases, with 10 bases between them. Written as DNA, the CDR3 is TGTGCCAGCAGTTACGAGGGGGTATATGAAAAACTGTTTTTT. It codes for CASSYEGVYEKLFF.

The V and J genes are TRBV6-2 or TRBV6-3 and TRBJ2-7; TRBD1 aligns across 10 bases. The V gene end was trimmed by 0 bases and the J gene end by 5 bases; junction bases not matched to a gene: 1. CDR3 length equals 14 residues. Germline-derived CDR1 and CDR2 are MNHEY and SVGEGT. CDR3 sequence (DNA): TGTGCCAGCAGTTACTCGACAGGGGGCAACGAGCAGTACTTC. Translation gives CASSYSTGGNEQYF.

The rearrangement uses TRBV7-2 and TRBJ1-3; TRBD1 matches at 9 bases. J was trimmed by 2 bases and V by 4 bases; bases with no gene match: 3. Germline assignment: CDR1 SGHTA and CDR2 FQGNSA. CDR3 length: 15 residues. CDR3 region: CASSSRTGAGNTIYF. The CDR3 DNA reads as TGTGCCAGCAGCTCAAGGACAGGGGCTGGAAACACCATATATTTT.

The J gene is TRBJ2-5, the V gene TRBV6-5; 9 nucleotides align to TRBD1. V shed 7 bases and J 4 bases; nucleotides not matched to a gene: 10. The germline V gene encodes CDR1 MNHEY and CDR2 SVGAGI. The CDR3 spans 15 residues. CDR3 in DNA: TGTGCCAGCACCAGACGACAGGGGGGAGGAGAGACCCAGTACTTC. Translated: CASTRRQGGGETQYF.

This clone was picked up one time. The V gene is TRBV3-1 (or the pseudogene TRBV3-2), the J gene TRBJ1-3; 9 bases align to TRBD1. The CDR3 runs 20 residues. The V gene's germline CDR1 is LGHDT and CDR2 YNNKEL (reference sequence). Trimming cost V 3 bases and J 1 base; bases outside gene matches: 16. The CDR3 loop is CASSHLSPGQGGESGNTIYF. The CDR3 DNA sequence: TGTGCCAGCAGCCACCTATCGCCGGGACAGGGAGGTGAATCTGGAAACACCATATATTTT.

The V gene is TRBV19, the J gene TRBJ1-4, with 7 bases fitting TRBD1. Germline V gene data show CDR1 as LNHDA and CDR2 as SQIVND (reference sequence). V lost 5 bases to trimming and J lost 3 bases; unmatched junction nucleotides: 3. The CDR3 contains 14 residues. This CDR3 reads CASSLQGSNEKLFF. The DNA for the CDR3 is TGTGCCAGTAGTCTACAGGGGTCTAATGAAAAACTGTTTTTT.

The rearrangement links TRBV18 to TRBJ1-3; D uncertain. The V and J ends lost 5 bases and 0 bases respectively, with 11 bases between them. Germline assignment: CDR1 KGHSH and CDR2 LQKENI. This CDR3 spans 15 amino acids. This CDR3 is CASSGAYNSGNTIYF. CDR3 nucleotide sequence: TGTGCCAGCTCAGGAGCCTACAACTCTGGAAACACCATATATTTT.

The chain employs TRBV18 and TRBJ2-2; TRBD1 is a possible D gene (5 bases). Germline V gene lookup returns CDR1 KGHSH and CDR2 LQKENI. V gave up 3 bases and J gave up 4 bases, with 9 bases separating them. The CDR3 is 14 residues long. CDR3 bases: TGTGCCAGCTCACCCCGACAGACCACCGGGGAGCTGTTTTTT. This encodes CASSPRQTTGELFF.

CDR3 amino acids: CASKARGLDEQYF. The CDR3 DNA follows: TGTGCCTCTAAAGCGAGGGGGCTAGACGAGCAGTACTTC. The chain has TRBV14 and TRBJ2-7; TRBD1 aligns across 7 bases. Germline lookup yields CDR1 SGHDN and CDR2 FVKESK. The CDR3 length is 13 residues. The ends lost 11 bases at V and 5 bases at J; junction bases unmatched: 12.

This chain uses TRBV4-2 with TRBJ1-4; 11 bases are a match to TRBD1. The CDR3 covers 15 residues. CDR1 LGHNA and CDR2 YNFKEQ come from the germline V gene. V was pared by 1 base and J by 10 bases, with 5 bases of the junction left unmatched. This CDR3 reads CASSQAGQGVGKLFF. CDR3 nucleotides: TGTGCCAGCAGCCAAGCGGGACAGGGGGTGGGAAAACTGTTTTTT.

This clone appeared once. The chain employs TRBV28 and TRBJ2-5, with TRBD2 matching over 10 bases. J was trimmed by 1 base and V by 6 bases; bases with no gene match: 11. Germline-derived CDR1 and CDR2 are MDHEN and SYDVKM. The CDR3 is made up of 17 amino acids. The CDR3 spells CASSRPEREGLQETQYF. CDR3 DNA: TGTGCCAGCAGCAGACCGGAGCGGGAGGGCCTCCAAGAGACCCAGTACTTC.

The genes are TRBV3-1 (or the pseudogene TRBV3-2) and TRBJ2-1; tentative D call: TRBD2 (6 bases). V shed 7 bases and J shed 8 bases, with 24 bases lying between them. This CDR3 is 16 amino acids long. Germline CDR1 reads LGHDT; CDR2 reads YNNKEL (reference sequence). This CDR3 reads CASTQTTAGPRHEQFF. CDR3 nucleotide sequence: TGTGCCAGCACTCAAACAACGGCGGGACCCCGCCATGAGCAGTTCTTC.

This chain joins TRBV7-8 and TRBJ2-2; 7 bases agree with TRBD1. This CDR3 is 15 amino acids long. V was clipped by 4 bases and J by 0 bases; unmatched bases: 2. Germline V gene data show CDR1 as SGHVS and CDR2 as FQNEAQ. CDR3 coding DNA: TGTGCCAGCAGCTGGACAGGCTCGAACACCGGGGAGCTGTTTTTT. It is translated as CASSWTGSNTGELFF.

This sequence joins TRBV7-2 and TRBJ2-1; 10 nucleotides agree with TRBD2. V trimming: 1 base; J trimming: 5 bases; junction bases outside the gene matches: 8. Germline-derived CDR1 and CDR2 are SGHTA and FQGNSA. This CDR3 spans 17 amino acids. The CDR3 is CASSLGRSGRTNNEQFF. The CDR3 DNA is TGTGCCAGCAGCTTAGGCCGTAGCGGGAGGACCAACAATGAGCAGTTCTTC.

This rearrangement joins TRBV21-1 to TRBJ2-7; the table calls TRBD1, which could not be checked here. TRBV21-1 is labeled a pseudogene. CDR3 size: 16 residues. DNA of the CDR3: TGTGCCAGCAGCAAAGAGGAACAGGGAAGAAGAGATGAGCAGTACTTC. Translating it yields CASSKEEQGRRDEQYF.

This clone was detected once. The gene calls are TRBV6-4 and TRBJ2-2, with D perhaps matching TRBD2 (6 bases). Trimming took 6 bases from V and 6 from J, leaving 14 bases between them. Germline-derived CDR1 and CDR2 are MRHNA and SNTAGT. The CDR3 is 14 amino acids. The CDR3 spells CASSGQGGSGELFF. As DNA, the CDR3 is TGTGCCAGCAGCGGCCAGGGAGGATCCGGGGAGCTGTTTTTT.

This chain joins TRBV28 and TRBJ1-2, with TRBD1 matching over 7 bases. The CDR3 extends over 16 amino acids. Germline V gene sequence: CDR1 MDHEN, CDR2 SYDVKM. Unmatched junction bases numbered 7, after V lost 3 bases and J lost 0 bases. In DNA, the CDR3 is TGTGCCAGCAGTTTGAAGACCGGGACAGCTAACTATGGCTACACCTTC. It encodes CASSLKTGTANYGYTF.

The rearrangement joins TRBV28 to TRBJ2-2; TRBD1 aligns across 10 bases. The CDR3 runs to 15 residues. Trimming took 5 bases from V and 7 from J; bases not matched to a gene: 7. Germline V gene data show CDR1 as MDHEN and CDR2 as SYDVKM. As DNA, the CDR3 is TGTGCCAGCAGTCCGACAGGGGGCGCGGTCGGGGAGCTGTTTTTT. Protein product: CASSPTGGAVGELFF.